This T cell receptor beta chain was found in a study of cytomegalovirus exposure and HLA in healthy donors. Across the whole study: Early released data comprised about 85 million unique TCRs from HLA-typed donors.

PCR primers comprised 60 Vbeta and 13 Jbeta primers. Authors' analysis steps: Later work found about 80 million unique TCR beta chains, with around 10 million shared. Clones were sequenced by immunoSEQ multiplex PCR, and TCRdb holds only the in-frame ones, with some missing. V, J and clone size reflect that table, while D and trimming were determined from the DNA. The sample yields roughly 160,000 clones, around 85% seen once. The CDR3 is 14 amino acids. V lost 4 bases to trimming and J lost 0 bases, with 10 bases between them. Germline CDR1 SQVTM, CDR2 ANQGSEA. Study-level points and caveats: Using a false discovery rate of 0.05, a later analysis showed that 15,000 to 20,000 TCR beta sequences were associated with HLA alleles.

Comments on this clone: Antigen unknown.

The material sequenced was PBMCs. The source is a boy aged 2 to 10 in good health and CMV-seronegative. V and J are TRBV29-1 and TRBJ2-1; possible D gene TRBD2, 5 bases. In DNA, the CDR3 is TGCAGCGTTGTTCCGGGGAGCTCCTACAATGAGCAGTTCTTC. Its protein is CSVVPGSSYNEQFF.